Described below is a single T cell receptor (beta chain) sequence and its context. Its antigen is as yet unknown. The treatment: some 20 received Ad26.COV2.S at low or high dose, single or two shots; 5 received placebo; per-sample allocation not given. Specimens were obtained on day 63 following the first vaccine or placebo injection. The data were taken from a study of Ad26.COV2.S vaccination and SARS-CoV-2 variants. Background on the study: Donor got 5x10^10 or 1x10^11 viral particles of Ad26.COV2.S.

Germline CDR1 MDHEN, CDR2 SYDVKM. The trim removed 4 bases at V and 1 base at J, leaving 4 bases unmatched. The CDR3 spans 15 residues. General study results and limits: Substantial post-vaccination breadth of spike-specific CD8+ and CD4+ T cell responses was reported. Vaccine and placebo recipients had comparable breadth of non-spike TCRs. Relative to placebo recipients, vaccine recipients exhibited elevated spike-specific TCR breadth.

Sequenced by immunoSEQ multiplex PCR; TCRdb stores in-frame clones only, minus some. The sample has about 350,000 clones; 75% to 90% are singletons. The receptor's source is a person between 18 and 60 years old who received the Ad26.COV2.S COVID-19 vaccine or a placebo. The sequencing used peripheral blood, collected in a trial of Ad26.COV2.S vaccine versus placebo. The chain employs TRBV28 and TRBJ2-3, with 8 positions matching TRBD2. In nucleotides, the CDR3 is TGTGCCAGCAGTTCCGGACTAGCCCGCACAGATACGCAGTATTTT. It codes for CASSSGLARTDTQYF. Drawing the rest from reference TRBV28 and TRBJ2-3, the complete variable domain is DVKVTQSSRYLVKRTGEKVFLECVQDMDHENMFWYRQDPGLGLRLIYFSYDVKMKEKGDIPEGYSVSREKKERFSLILESASTNQTSMYLCASSSGLARTDTQYFGPGTRLTVL.